One sample yielded the 15 T cell receptor beta chains listed below, sequenced in a study of shared clonotypes between healthy human individuals. TCRdb keeps only in-frame clones here, not all; method: immunoSEQ multiplex PCR. The table lists under 1,100,000 clones, 78% of them singletons, with 0.6% to 0.7% in the top ten. Sample: memory CD4+ T cells from PBMCs. The subset: CD45RA-negative fraction. The source of these receptors is a man aged 18 to 30 in good health. Some clones in this sample may be carry-over from other donors' samples.

The chain employs TRBV5-1 and TRBJ2-3; 8 bases agree with TRBD2. The CDR3 consists of 16 residues. The germline gives CDR1 SGHRS, CDR2 YFSETQ. V shed 2 bases and J 0 bases; nucleotides not matched to a gene: 5. CDR3 in amino acids: CASSLYSSGSTDTQYF. CDR3 in DNA: TGCGCCAGCAGCTTATACTCTAGCGGGAGCACAGATACGCAGTATTTT.

This clone has more than one count but fewer than ten. This chain connects TRBV4-1 to TRBJ2-1, with D perhaps TRBD2 (6 bases). CDR1 MGHRA and CDR2 YSYEKL come from the germline V gene. Trimming stripped 4 bases from V and 6 bases from J, with 10 bases between. This CDR3 contains 13 residues. The CDR3: CASSRGLTNEQFF. The CDR3 DNA reads as TGCGCCAGCAGCCGGGGACTTACCAATGAGCAGTTCTTC.

The V gene is TRBV6-6, the J gene TRBJ2-1; 11 bases agree with TRBD2. The CDR3 has 16 amino acids. Germline V gene sequence: CDR1 MNHNY, CDR2 SVGAGI (reference sequence). The junction had 9 bases not matched to a gene; V was cut back by 10 bases and J by 1 base. The CDR3 region has the DNA TGTGCCACCAGGGGGCTAGCGGGAGGTTCCTACAATGAGCAGTTCTTC. Its protein product is CATRGLAGGSYNEQFF.

The chain recombines TRBV15 with TRBJ2-2; 10 positions agree with TRBD1. The germline V gene has CDR1 LNHNV and CDR2 YYDKDF (reference sequence). The ends lost 0 bases at V and 5 bases at J; junction bases unmatched: 6. This CDR3 spans 17 amino acids. CDR3 protein: CATSRDGRTGGTGELFF. The CDR3 region has the DNA TGTGCCACCAGCAGAGATGGGAGGACAGGGGGTACCGGGGAGCTGTTTTTT.

This clone has a count of ten or more. The gene calls are TRBV6-5 and TRBJ2-7; D is perhaps TRBD2 (6 bases). The V gene lost 9 bases and the J gene lost 3 bases, with 15 bases spanning the gap. CDR3 length: 13 residues. Germline loops: CDR1 MNHEY, CDR2 SVGAGI. The CDR3 is CARRQGRIYEQYF. For the CDR3, the DNA is TGTGCCAGAAGACAAGGGAGGATCTACGAGCAGTACTTC.

The chain combines TRBV7-2 with TRBJ1-2; tentative D call: TRBD1 (6 bases). The CDR3 is 15 residues long. V lost 2 bases, J lost 7 bases, and 17 bases lay in between. Germline CDR1 and CDR2: SGHTA and FQGNSA. CDR3 DNA sequence: TGTGCCAGCAGCTTATCGGTTTCCAGGGGTGGTGGCTACACCTTC. This encodes CASSLSVSRGGGYTF.

This sequence joins TRBV5-5 and TRBJ2-4; 7 positions agree with TRBD2. Unmatched junction bases numbered 15, after V lost 4 bases and J lost 8 bases. Germline V gives CDR1 SGHKS, CDR2 YYEKEE (reference sequence). The CDR3 extends over 16 amino acids. CDR3 sequence: CASSDRLRSAGDIQYF. In nucleotides, the CDR3 is TGTGCCAGCAGCGACCGTTTACGCAGTGCGGGAGACATTCAGTACTTC.

The chain links TRBV7-6 to TRBJ2-5, with D maybe TRBD2 (7 bases). In germline, CDR1 is SGHVS, CDR2 FNYEAQ. The CDR3 consists of 16 residues. Trimming took 5 bases from V and 4 from J, leaving 20 bases between them. CDR3 sequence: CASSLLGGRNGETQYF. In DNA, the CDR3 is TGTGCCAGCAGCCTTCTCGGGGGGCGGAATGGAGAGACCCAGTACTTC.

This clone was detected only once. The V call is TRBV15, the J call TRBJ2-3, with D possibly TRBD2 on 5 matching bases. Germline CDR1 reads LNHNV; CDR2 reads YYDKDF (reference sequence). The CDR3 spans 14 residues. V lost 5 bases and J lost 1, with 10 bases in between. As DNA, the CDR3 is TGTGCCACCAGCGGGAGAACCGGCACAGATACGCAGTATTTT. As protein: CATSGRTGTDTQYF.

The sample holds one count of this clone. The chain is built from TRBV5-4 and TRBJ1-2; TRBD1 matches at 8 bases. The CDR3 consists of 16 residues. Looked up from germline, CDR1 is SGHNT and CDR2 is YYREEE (reference sequence). V trimming: 4 bases; J trimming: 2 bases; junction bases outside the gene matches: 10. The CDR3 sequence: CASSLPGTGQNYGYTF. The CDR3 DNA follows: TGTGCCAGCAGCCTCCCCGGGACAGGACAAAACTATGGCTACACCTTC.

This chain joins TRBV12-5 and TRBJ2-3; 7 bases line up with TRBD2. Per germline, CDR1 LGHNT and CDR2 FRNRAP. This CDR3 comprises 13 residues. The V gene end was trimmed by 5 bases and the J gene end by 2 bases; junction bases not matched to a gene: 1. The CDR3 sequence is CASGRDYTDTQYF. CDR3 DNA: TGTGCTAGTGGTCGGGACTACACAGATACGCAGTATTTT.

The CDR3 coding sequence is TGTGCCAGCAGCTTGCAGGGCCCGCAGGGTTCCCAGTACTTC. Translated: CASSLQGPQGSQYF. This chain uses TRBV7-3 with TRBJ2-5; possible D gene TRBD1, 5 bases. CDR3 length equals 14 residues. Trimming shortened V by 3 bases and J by 9 bases, and 17 bases separated the two germline ends. Germline loops: CDR1 SGHTA, CDR2 FQGTGA.

The chain recombines TRBV6-1 with TRBJ2-7; 8 bases agree with TRBD1. The CDR3 consists of 13 residues. The V gene end was trimmed by 5 bases and the J gene end by 7 bases; junction bases not matched to a gene: 7. Per the germline V gene, CDR1 is MNHNS and CDR2 is SASEGT. This CDR3 is CASSRQGAGEQYF. The CDR3 DNA reads TGTGCCAGCAGTAGGCAGGGGGCAGGAGAGCAGTACTTC.

This clone was seen more than once but under ten times. V gene TRBV14 combines with J gene TRBJ1-1; D possibly corresponds to TRBD1 (5 bases). The germline V gene has CDR1 SGHDN and CDR2 FVKESK. This CDR3 comprises 13 residues. Trimming took off 4 bases at V and 9 bases at J, with 15 bases between the two ends. The CDR3 DNA reads as TGTGCCAGCAGCCCATCTTGGGGGTTCCAAGCTTTCTTT. This sequence encodes CASSPSWGFQAFF. Supplemented by reference TRBV14 and TRBJ1-1, the full variable domain reads EAGVTQFPSHSVIEKGQTVTLRCDPISGHDNLYWYRRVMGKEIKFLLHFVKESKQDESGMPNNRFLAERTGGTYSTLKVQPAELEDSGVYFCASSPSWGFQAFFGQGTRLTVV.

V gene TRBV6-1 combines with J gene TRBJ2-1, with TRBD2 matching 13 bases. The germline V gene encodes CDR1 MNHNS and CDR2 SASEGT. This CDR3 has 17 amino acids. J was trimmed by 0 bases and V by 4 bases; bases with no gene match: 3. CDR3 bases: TGTGCCAGCAGTGGGGGGACTAGCGGGACCTCCTACAATGAGCAGTTCTTC. Protein sequence: CASSGGTSGTSYNEQFF.